These T cell receptor beta chains were read from a single sample in a study of cytomegalovirus exposure and HLA in healthy donors. Profiled with immunoSEQ multiplex PCR; TCRdb holds only in-frame clones, not every one. The table lists under 250,000 clones, around 81% of them singletons, with 10% to 13% in the top ten. Material: PBMCs. These receptors were obtained from a woman between 45 and 65 years old in good health and CMV-seropositive. Each CDR3 is given with its conserved first and last residue. Fields, in order: clone size, J gene, D gene, V gene, CDR3 DNA, CDR3 protein. A D gene is named only where the DNA matches it firmly. Size is stated for part of the rows, as once, few or many counts, or as a class when the clone is expanded.

clone_size: .
j_call: TRBJ2-1
d_call: .
v_call: TRBV7-3
cdr3_nt: TGTGCCAGCAGCGCACAGGGAGCCTACAATGAGCAGTTCTTC
cdr3_aa: CASSAQGAYNEQFF

clone_size: .
j_call: TRBJ1-1
d_call: .
v_call: TRBV9
cdr3_nt: TGTGCCAGCAGCGTAGACCTGGGGCATTCTGAAGCTTTCTTT
cdr3_aa: CASSVDLGHSEAFF

clone_size: .
j_call: TRBJ2-7
d_call: .
v_call: TRBV20-1
cdr3_nt: TGCAGTGCTCTGTACTACGAGCAGTACTTC
cdr3_aa: CSALYYEQYF

clone_size: .
j_call: TRBJ1-3
d_call: .
v_call: TRBV6-1
cdr3_nt: TGTGCCAGCAGTGACAGGGGATCCCTCGGAAACACCATATATTTT
cdr3_aa: CASSDRGSLGNTIYF

clone_size: once
j_call: TRBJ1-1
d_call: TRBD1
v_call: TRBV19
cdr3_nt: TGTGCCAGTAGTACCGGTAGGGGACAGATGAACACTGAAGCTTTCTTT
cdr3_aa: CASSTGRGQMNTEAFF

clone_size: few
j_call: TRBJ1-3
d_call: .
v_call: TRBV19
cdr3_nt: TGTGCCAGTAGTAGCAGGGCGCTTATCTCTGGAAACACCATATATTTT
cdr3_aa: CASSSRALISGNTIYF

clone_size: .
j_call: TRBJ2-1
d_call: .
v_call: TRBV19
cdr3_nt: TGTGCCAGTAGTATAGCAGCGTCGGATGAGCAGTTCTTC
cdr3_aa: CASSIAASDEQFF

clone_size: .
j_call: TRBJ1-1
d_call: TRBD1
v_call: TRBV10-3
cdr3_nt: TGTGCCATCAGTAGGTTGACAGGGGGCACTGAAGCTTTCTTT
cdr3_aa: CAISRLTGGTEAFF

clone_size: .
j_call: TRBJ2-7
d_call: TRBD1
v_call: TRBV6-5
cdr3_nt: TGTGCCAGCAGGGACTGGGACAGGGGGCGCGAGCAGTACTTC
cdr3_aa: CASRDWDRGREQYF

clone_size: .
j_call: TRBJ1-5
d_call: TRBD1
v_call: TRBV28
cdr3_nt: TGTGCCAGCAGTTCTACAGACAGGGGGGGAATTCAGCCCCAGCATTTT
cdr3_aa: CASSSTDRGGIQPQHF

clone_size: .
j_call: TRBJ1-2
d_call: .
v_call: TRBV10-3
cdr3_nt: TGTGCCATCAGTCTCGGTTTGGGCTACACCTTC
cdr3_aa: CAISLGLGYTF

clone_size: .
j_call: TRBJ1-4
d_call: TRBD1
v_call: TRBV6-5
cdr3_nt: TGTGCCAGCAGTGAAGGGACAGGAAACGAAAAACTGTTTTTT
cdr3_aa: CASSEGTGNEKLFF

clone_size: .
j_call: TRBJ2-1
d_call: .
v_call: TRBV5-4
cdr3_nt: TGTGCCAGCAGCTTGGCCTTTGGCGGGGCGAGAATTTACAATGAGCAGTTCTTC
cdr3_aa: CASSLAFGGARIYNEQFF

clone_size: .
j_call: TRBJ1-1
d_call: .
v_call: TRBV11-2
cdr3_nt: TGTGCCAGCAGCTTAGAGGCAGGGCGGGAGAACACTGAAGCTTTCTTT
cdr3_aa: CASSLEAGRENTEAFF

clone_size: .
j_call: TRBJ1-4
d_call: TRBD1
v_call: TRBV18
cdr3_nt: TGTGCCAGCTCACCGGGACAGACCTTTGAAAAACTGTTTTTT
cdr3_aa: CASSPGQTFEKLFF

clone_size: .
j_call: TRBJ1-6
d_call: .
v_call: TRBV6-6
cdr3_nt: TGTGCCAGCAGTTACCGGGAATTGAATAATTCACCCCTCCACTTT
cdr3_aa: CASSYRELNNSPLHF

clone_size: .
j_call: TRBJ1-1
d_call: .
v_call: TRBV6-5
cdr3_nt: TGTGCCAGCAGGAGGGTGAAGGGTACTGAAGCTTTCTTT
cdr3_aa: CASRRVKGTEAFF

clone_size: .
j_call: TRBJ2-3
d_call: TRBD1
v_call: TRBV25-1
cdr3_nt: TGTGCCAGCAGTTTCCAGACAGGGGGCGCGGGAGATACGCAGTATTTT
cdr3_aa: CASSFQTGGAGDTQYF

clone_size: .
j_call: TRBJ1-1
d_call: TRBD1
v_call: TRBV11-2
cdr3_nt: TGTGCCAGCAGCCGCTCGGACAGGGATTACACTGAAGCTTTCTTT
cdr3_aa: CASSRSDRDYTEAFF

clone_size: .
j_call: TRBJ2-7
d_call: TRBD1
v_call: TRBV19
cdr3_nt: TGTGCCAGTAGTATTGTCTGGACAGGGGCCTCCTACGAGCAGTACTTC
cdr3_aa: CASSIVWTGASYEQYF

clone_size: .
j_call: TRBJ2-6
d_call: TRBD1
v_call: TRBV6-5
cdr3_nt: TGTGCCAGTACGGGACAGCCTTCTGGGGCCAACGTCCTGACTTTC
cdr3_aa: CASTGQPSGANVLTF

clone_size: many
j_call: TRBJ2-7
d_call: .
v_call: TRBV28
cdr3_nt: TGTGCCAGCAGTTTATTCGGCTGGGCCAGCTCCTACGAGCAGTACTTC
cdr3_aa: CASSLFGWASSYEQYF

clone_size: .
j_call: TRBJ1-2
d_call: .
v_call: TRBV4-1
cdr3_nt: TGCGCCAGCAGCCAAGATATCCGTAACTATGGCTACACCTTC
cdr3_aa: CASSQDIRNYGYTF

clone_size: once
j_call: TRBJ2-7
d_call: TRBD1
v_call: TRBV6-1
cdr3_nt: TGTGCTACTCCGGACAGGGATAGAAACGAGCAGTACTTC
cdr3_aa: CATPDRDRNEQYF

clone_size: few
j_call: TRBJ1-6
d_call: .
v_call: TRBV4-3
cdr3_nt: TGCGCCAGCAGCCAAGGGCTTCAGGGGAACACGAATTCACCCCTCCACTTT
cdr3_aa: CASSQGLQGNTNSPLHF

clone_size: few
j_call: TRBJ2-2
d_call: .
v_call: TRBV29-1
cdr3_nt: TGCAGCCCCGAAGGTAGGCAGGGGCCTTACACCGGGGAGCTGTTTTTT
cdr3_aa: CSPEGRQGPYTGELFF

clone_size: .
j_call: TRBJ1-4
d_call: TRBD1
v_call: TRBV5-4
cdr3_nt: TGTGCCAGCAGCTTGGCCGGGACAGGGGTGGCTGAAAAACTGTTTTTT
cdr3_aa: CASSLAGTGVAEKLFF

clone_size: .
j_call: TRBJ1-6
d_call: TRBD1
v_call: TRBV6-1
cdr3_nt: TGTGCCAGCAGTTCGGACAGGTTACGTTCACCCCTCCACTTT
cdr3_aa: CASSSDRLRSPLHF

clone_size: .
j_call: TRBJ2-7
d_call: .
v_call: TRBV28
cdr3_nt: TGTGCCAGCAGTTTCGGGAGACGCTACGAAGACAGGGCTAGCGAGCAGTACTTC
cdr3_aa: CASSFGRRYEDRASEQYF

clone_size: .
j_call: TRBJ1-1
d_call: TRBD1
v_call: TRBV7-2
cdr3_nt: TGTGCCAGCACCGATAGACAGGGGAACACTGAAGCTTTCTTT
cdr3_aa: CASTDRQGNTEAFF

clone_size: .
j_call: TRBJ2-7
d_call: .
v_call: TRBV5-3
cdr3_nt: TGTGCCAGAAGCCCCTACTCCGACACTTACTACGAGCAGTACTTC
cdr3_aa: CARSPYSDTYYEQYF

clone_size: .
j_call: TRBJ1-1
d_call: .
v_call: TRBV7-2
cdr3_nt: TGTGCCAGCAGCCTGATGCGGGGAAGGACTGAAGCTTTCTTT
cdr3_aa: CASSLMRGRTEAFF

clone_size: .
j_call: TRBJ1-1
d_call: TRBD1
v_call: TRBV5-1
cdr3_nt: TGCGCCAGCAGCTTGGAACCACAGGGGGACACTGAAGCTTTCTTT
cdr3_aa: CASSLEPQGDTEAFF

clone_size: once
j_call: TRBJ1-1
d_call: .
v_call: TRBV6-5
cdr3_nt: TGTGCCAGCAGCCCAACAGGGAACACTGAAGCTTTCTTT
cdr3_aa: CASSPTGNTEAFF

clone_size: .
j_call: TRBJ2-2
d_call: .
v_call: TRBV9
cdr3_nt: TGTGCCAGCAGCCCCCGGGGTCCCCGGGGGTTGGACACCGGGGAGCTGTTTTTT
cdr3_aa: CASSPRGPRGLDTGELFF

clone_size: .
j_call: TRBJ1-1
d_call: .
v_call: TRBV12-5
cdr3_nt: TGTGCTAGTGGTTATAGAGAAAACACTGAAGCTTTCTTT
cdr3_aa: CASGYRENTEAFF

clone_size: .
j_call: TRBJ2-3
d_call: TRBD2
v_call: TRBV6-1
cdr3_nt: TGTGCCAGCAGTGGAGGAGGGCTACTAGCGGGGGGGCTAGATACGCAGTATTTT
cdr3_aa: CASSGGGLLAGGLDTQYF

clone_size: .
j_call: TRBJ2-1
d_call: .
v_call: TRBV27
cdr3_nt: TGTGCCAGCAGTCCCGACAGTTACAATGAGCAGTTCTTC
cdr3_aa: CASSPDSYNEQFF

clone_size: .
j_call: TRBJ2-4
d_call: TRBD1
v_call: TRBV6-6
cdr3_nt: TGTGCCAGCACCCCGGGACAGGGTGAAAACATTCAGTACTTC
cdr3_aa: CASTPGQGENIQYF

clone_size: .
j_call: TRBJ2-3
d_call: TRBD2
v_call: TRBV5-1
cdr3_nt: TGCGCCAGCAGAGGTCCTAGCGGGGTTTACACAGATACGCAGTATTTT
cdr3_aa: CASRGPSGVYTDTQYF

clone_size: .
j_call: TRBJ1-1
d_call: .
v_call: TRBV7-9
cdr3_nt: TGTTCCAGCAGCTTAGTCGGCATCCCGGGGGAGAACACTGAAGCTTTCTTT
cdr3_aa: CSSSLVGIPGENTEAFF

clone_size: .
j_call: TRBJ1-2
d_call: .
v_call: TRBV28
cdr3_nt: TGTGCCAGCTGGCACAGTCCCTATGGCTACACCTTC
cdr3_aa: CASWHSPYGYTF

clone_size: few
j_call: TRBJ1-2
d_call: .
v_call: TRBV28
cdr3_nt: TGTGCCAGCAGTCGTGAATTTTGGAGGGGCTGGTCTCAAATTGGCTATGGCTACACCTTC
cdr3_aa: CASSREFWRGWSQIGYGYTF

clone_size: .
j_call: TRBJ2-3
d_call: .
v_call: TRBV5-1
cdr3_nt: TGCGCCAGCAGGGGGGCCCCTAGCACAGATACGCAGTATTTT
cdr3_aa: CASRGAPSTDTQYF